The clone carrying this TCR beta chain has just a few counts. Antigen specificity is unknown. The data stem from a study of cytomegalovirus exposure and HLA in healthy donors. The PCR contained 60 Vbeta and 13 Jbeta primers. Repertoires were generated with immunoSEQ multiplex PCR, while TCRdb's copy carries only in-frame clones and drops some. There are around 120,000 clones in the sample; 65% to 90% occur only once, and less than 3.5% lies in the top ten. The V end lost 0 bases, the J end lost 0 bases, and 12 bases lay between the germline ends. Germline V CDR1 and CDR2: GTSNPN, SVGIG (reference sequence). CDR3 length equals 16 residues. Study conclusions and caveats: Among TCR beta chains, those listed as cytomegalovirus-associated numbered 164. Later on, an analysis tied some 17,000 TCR beta sequences to HLA alleles at 0.05 false discovery rate. In vitro assays verified that a few CMV-associated chains recognized CMV antigens specifically. Presence/absence analysis assumed near-uniform sequencing depth across donors.

The chain combines TRBV30 with TRBJ1-3, with D possibly TRBD1 on 6 matching bases. What was sequenced was PBMCs. This sequence originates from a man aged 45-65 years in good health and CMV-seronegative. CDR3 in DNA: TGTGCCTGGAGTGTATTACGGACAGACTCTGGAAACACCATATATTTT. It encodes CAWSVLRTDSGNTIYF.